This is a list of T cell receptor beta chains from one sample in a study of T cell repertoires in cytomegalovirus infection. Via MiXCR, TCRdb re-called the reads, giving one row per CDR3 protein. This sample carries approximately 500,000 distinct CDR3 sequences, about 15% of them seen once, and the ten largest clones take 20% to 30%. Sequenced: CD8+ T cells from PBMCs. These receptors all stem from a human donor in good health (CMV status not recorded). Some clones in this sample may be carry-over from other donors' samples. Both conserved end residues are part of each CDR3. A D gene is named only where the DNA matches it firmly. Size values are once, few and many counts, or a class for expanded clones, and some rows have none.

>TRBV6-5|TRBD1|NA|TRBJ2-7
TGTGCCAGCTCGTCCGGGACAGTGGAACAGTACTTC
CASSSGTVEQYF
>TRBV7-6|NA|many|TRBJ2-1
TGTGCCAGCAGCTTTTCGGGTTTCAATGAGCAGTTCTTC
CASSFSGFNEQFF
>TRBV11-2|NA|NA|TRBJ1-1
TGTGCCAGCAGCTTGTATATGGGGGAACTTATGAACACTGAAGCTTTCTTT
CASSLYMGELMNTEAFF
>TRBV20-1|TRBD1|NA|TRBJ2-5
TGCAGTGCTAGAGGGCAGGGGGTTCGTCAAGAGACCCAGTACTTC
CSARGQGVRQETQYF
>TRBV9|NA|few|TRBJ1-4
TGTGCCAGCAGCGTAGGTGGTGCAACTAATGAAAAACTGTTTTTT
CASSVGGATNEKLFF
>TRBV3-1|TRBD2|few|TRBJ2-2
TGTGCCAGCAGCCAAGATCGGTCTAGCGGGAACACCGGGGAGCTGTTTTTT
CASSQDRSSGNTGELFF
>TRBV11-2|TRBD1|many|TRBJ1-1
TGTGCCAGCAGCTTCCGTGACAGGGCACGGATGGACACTGAAGCTTTCTTT
CASSFRDRARMDTEAFF
>TRBV19|TRBD2|NA|TRBJ2-7
TGTGCCAGTAGTATGGGAGGGGCCAGCTCCTACGAGCAGTACTTC
CASSMGGASSYEQYF
>TRBV7-9|NA|many|TRBJ2-3
TGTGCCAGCAGCTCCCCGGGAACCGATACGCAGTATTTT
CASSSPGTDTQYF
>TRBV27|NA|few|TRBJ2-2
TGTGCCAGCAGGATGACTAGTTATGCCACCGGGGAGCTGTTTTTT
CASRMTSYATGELFF
>TRBV15|NA|NA|TRBJ2-7
TGTGCCACCAGCAGAGCGTCCCTCACCTACGAGCAGTACTTC
CATSRASLTYEQYF
>TRBV27|NA|few|TRBJ2-7
TGTGCCAGCAGATATACAGGGAGGTCCTACGAGCAGTACTTC
CASRYTGRSYEQYF
>TRBV9|NA|NA|TRBJ2-3
TGTGCCAGCAGCGGGGGATCCCTCACAGATACGCAGTATTTT
CASSGGSLTDTQYF
>TRBV7-8|TRBD2|many|TRBJ2-1
TGTGCCAGCAGCTTAGAAGATGCTAGCGGGGATGAGCAGTTCTTC
CASSLEDASGDEQFF
>TRBV10-2|NA|NA|TRBJ2-7
TGCGCCAGCAGTGGCAGGACTTCGGGAGAGCAGTACTTC
CASSGRTSGEQYF
>TRBV7-6|NA|many|TRBJ1-1
TGTGCCAGCAGCCCGGGGATGGGGGAAAGACGGGCTTTCTTT
CASSPGMGERRAFF
>TRBV6-1|TRBD2|many|TRBJ2-3
TGTGCCAGCAGTGAAGAAATTAGCGGGGGGGTAGATACGCAGTATTTT
CASSEEISGGVDTQYF
>TRBV7-9|TRBD1|many|TRBJ2-1
TGTGCCAGCAGCTTACCGAGAAGGACAGGCAACAATGAGCAGTTCTTC
CASSLPRRTGNNEQFF
>TRBV28|NA|few|TRBJ1-4
TGTGCCAGCAGTTTATTCGGGCCGGCACGAGAAAAACTGTTTTTT
CASSLFGPAREKLFF
>TRBV13|NA|few|TRBJ2-1
TGTGCCAGCAGCTCAAGGGAAGTGGGAGAGGGGTACAATGAGCAGTTCTTC
CASSSREVGEGYNEQFF
>TRBV7-3|NA|many|TRBJ2-1
TGTGCCAGCAGCTTCAGTCGTGGAAATGAGCAGTTCTTC
CASSFSRGNEQFF
>TRBV28|NA|NA|TRBJ2-3
TGTGCCAGCAGCGAAGCCCGAGGGAGAAGCACAGATACGCAGTATTTT
CASSEARGRSTDTQYF
>TRBV7-2|TRBD2|once|TRBJ2-1
TGTGCAAGCAGCTCGGGACTAGCGGGTGCTCCTTACGGCAATGAGCAGTTCTTC
CASSSGLAGAPYGNEQFF
>TRBV7-3|NA|many|TRBJ1-1
TGTGCCAGCAGCTTAAATAAGGGAAGGAGCACTGAAGCTTTCTTT
CASSLNKGRSTEAFF